This passage covers 9 T cell receptor beta chains from one sample sequenced in a study of PD-L1 blockade in urothelial cancer. Assay: immunoSEQ multiplex PCR; the TCRdb copy retains only in-frame clones and omits some. There are about 100,000 clones in the sample; roughly 84% occur only once, and about 2.6% lies in the top ten. The specimen was PBMCs, collected around atezolizumab (anti-PD-L1) treatment. All receptors derive from a man between 45 and 60 years old with urothelial cancer.

This clone was found once. The gene calls are TRBV6-4 and TRBJ2-7; 8 bases are shared with TRBD1. CDR1 is MRHNA, CDR2 SNTAGT, per germline. This CDR3 comprises 13 residues. V dropped 4 bases and J dropped 6; count of bases not matched to a gene: 5. As DNA, the CDR3 is TGTGCCAGCAGTGCAGGACAGGGAACCGAGCAGTACTTC. Translating gives CASSAGQGTEQYF.

This chain joins TRBV11-3 and TRBJ2-3, with TRBD2 identical over 11 bases. Germline V gives CDR1 SGHNT, CDR2 YENEEA. With V trimmed by 1 base and J by 2 bases, 2 bases remained unmatched. The CDR3 has 16 residues. The CDR3 DNA follows: TGTGCCAGCAGCTTAGGACTAGCGGGACTCACAGATACGCAGTATTTT. This encodes CASSLGLAGLTDTQYF.

This clone showed up just once. V and J are TRBV9 and TRBJ2-3, with 10 bases aligning to TRBD2. From germline, CDR1 is SGDLS and CDR2 YYNGEE. The CDR3 consists of 16 residues. After removal of 0 bases from V and 3 bases from J, the junction contained 4 bases not matched to a gene. The CDR3 loop reads CASSVDPSGGTDTQYF. The CDR3 DNA follows: TGTGCCAGCAGCGTAGATCCTAGCGGGGGAACAGATACGCAGTATTTT. Full variable domain (remainder filled in from reference TRBV9 and TRBJ2-3): DSGVTQTPKHLITATGQRVTLRCSPRSGDLSVYWYQQSLDQGLQFLIQYYNGEERAKGNILERFSAQQFPDLHSELNLSSLELGDSALYFCASSVDPSGGTDTQYFGPGTRLTVL.

This clone appeared a few times. The CDR3 DNA reads TGCGCCAGCAGCCAAGGGAACGCAGGGGGCGACGAGCAGTACTTC. Protein product: CASSQGNAGGDEQYF. V usage is TRBV4-1 and J usage is TRBJ2-7, with TRBD1 identical over 8 bases. The germline V gene encodes CDR1 MGHRA and CDR2 YSYEKL. V shed 1 base and J 5 bases; nucleotides not matched to a gene: 7. The CDR3 extends over 15 amino acids.

The chain uses TRBV19 and TRBJ2-2; TRBD1 aligns across 8 bases. CDR3 size: 14 residues. The germline CDR1 and CDR2 sequences are LNHDA and SQIVND (reference sequence). Unmatched junction bases numbered 3, after V lost 9 bases and J lost 0 bases. CDR3 residues: CASAGGSNTGELFF. CDR3 bases: TGTGCCAGCGCAGGGGGCTCGAACACCGGGGAGCTGTTTTTT.

The chain carries TRBV7-3 and TRBJ2-2, with D possibly matching TRBD1 (6 bases). Trimming shortened V by 4 bases and J by 5 bases, and 8 bases separated the two germline ends. Germline CDR1 reads SGHTA; CDR2 reads FQGTGA. This CDR3 has 13 residues. In nucleotides, the CDR3 is TGTGCCAGCAGCTACGACAGGACCGGGGAGCTGTTTTTT. As protein: CASSYDRTGELFF.

This clone has a single count. The chain recombines TRBV6-4 with TRBJ2-3; 9 bases are shared with TRBD2. Germline V lookup: CDR1 MRHNA, CDR2 SNTAGT. The CDR3 is made up of 16 amino acids. Trimming at V came to 4 bases and at J to 4 bases, leaving 9 bases not matched to a gene. The CDR3: CASSVSAGGGADTQYF. The CDR3, as DNA: TGTGCCAGCAGTGTCTCAGCGGGAGGTGGCGCAGATACGCAGTATTTT.

The chain is built from TRBV12-2 and TRBJ1-6. TRBV12-2 is described as a pseudogene. The CDR3 runs 18 residues. The CDR3 sequence is CASRLGVLGGERNSPLHF. The CDR3 DNA reads TGTGCAAGTCGCTTAGGGGTTCTTGGTGGGGAGAGGAATTCACCCCTCCACTTT.

This clone was found once. The limits of the CDR3 on the DNA are not certain, so only TCRdb's listed CDR3 is given. This chain joins TRBV9 and TRBJ1-4. Both ends counted, the CDR3 spans 14 residues. CDR1 SGDLS and CDR2 YYNGEE come from the germline V gene. This chain's CDR3 is CASSSSTSGEKLFF.